This T cell receptor beta chain comes out of a study of high-grade serous ovarian cancer treatment subgroups. Whole-study context: Each sample yielded on average roughly 8,200 unique TCR beta rearrangements from approximately 15,000 reads.

Notes on the study in general: Without spatial data, bulk sequencing limits insight into HGSC tumor diversity. CDR1 and CDR2 were left unanalyzed; analyses focused on CDR3.

Sequenced by immunoSEQ multiplex PCR; TCRdb stores in-frame clones only, minus some. The table lists some 33,000 clones, 79% of them singletons. Tumor samples were taken before definitive surgery or chemotherapy. Note on this clone: Its antigen is undetermined.

V was shortened by 8 bases and J by 2 bases, with 9 bases between the two germline ends. The CDR3 is made up of 12 amino acids. Per the germline V gene, CDR1 is KGHSH and CDR2 is LQKENI. This chain connects TRBV18 to TRBJ1-2; D might be TRBD1 (5 bases). Sequencing input: tumor tissue. This TCR was sampled from a human donor with high-grade serous ovarian cancer. The CDR3 coding sequence is TGTGCCAGCGCTAGACAGAACTATGGCTACACCTTC. Its protein product is CASARQNYGYTF. Based on the CDR3 plus reference TRBV18 and TRBJ1-2, the full variable domain is NAGVMQNPRHLVRRRGQEARLRCSPMKGHSHVYWYRQLPEEGLKFMVYLQKENIIDESGMPKERFSAEFPKEGPSILRIQQVVRGDSAAYFCASARQNYGYTFGSGTRLTVV.